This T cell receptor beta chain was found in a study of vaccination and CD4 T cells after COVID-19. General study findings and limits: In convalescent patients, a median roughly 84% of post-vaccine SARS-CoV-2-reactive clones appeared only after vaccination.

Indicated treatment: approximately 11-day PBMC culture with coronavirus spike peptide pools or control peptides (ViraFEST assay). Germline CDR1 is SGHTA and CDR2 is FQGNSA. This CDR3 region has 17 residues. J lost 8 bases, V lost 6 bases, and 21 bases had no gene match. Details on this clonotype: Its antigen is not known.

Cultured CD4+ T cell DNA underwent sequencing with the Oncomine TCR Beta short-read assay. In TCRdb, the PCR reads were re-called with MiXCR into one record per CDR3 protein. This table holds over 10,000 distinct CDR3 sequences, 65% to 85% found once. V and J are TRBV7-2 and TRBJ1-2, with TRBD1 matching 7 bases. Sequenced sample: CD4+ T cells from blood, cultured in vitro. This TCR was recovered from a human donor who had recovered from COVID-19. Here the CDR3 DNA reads TGTGCCAGCAGTCCCGCGGCGGCAGGGGGACTATCTCGAGGCTACACCTTC. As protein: CASSPAAAGGLSRGYTF. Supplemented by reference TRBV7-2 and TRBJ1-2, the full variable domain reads GAGVSQSPSNKVTEKGKDVELRCDPISGHTALYWYRQSLGQGLEFLIYFQGNSAPDKSGLPSDRFSAERTGGSVSTLTIQRTQQEDSAVYLCASSPAAAGGLSRGYTFGSGTRLTVV.